This T cell receptor beta chain originates from a study of cytomegalovirus exposure and HLA in healthy donors. This CDR3 is 14 amino acids long. CDR1 and CDR2 (germline): LNHDA, SQIVND (reference sequence). V lost 10 bases and J lost 3; bases outside the gene matches: 6. 60 Vbeta and 13 Jbeta primers were used in PCR. Some clones are missing from TCRdb's copy, which holds only in-frame ones; the method was immunoSEQ multiplex PCR. This sample carries 90,000 to 110,000 clones, about 80% of them seen once, and the ten largest clones take about 2.2%. V gene TRBV19 combines with J gene TRBJ2-3; TRBD1 aligns across 11 bases. This receptor was identified in a man younger than 45 in good health and CMV-seronegative. Material for sequencing was PBMCs. CDR3 in DNA: TGTGCCATTTCGGACAGGGGGCTGACAGATACGCAGTATTTT. This encodes CAISDRGLTDTQYF.